These 29 T cell receptor beta chains were sequenced from one sample in a study of beta chain features in type 1 diabetes. Isolated RNA was reverse transcribed in full, so expressed TCRB transcripts were sequenced. Only in-frame clones appear in the TCRdb table, and some are missing; sequencing was by immunoSEQ multiplex PCR. The top ten hold roughly 0.048% of the sample, which has 220,000 or so clones, 68% seen once. The sequencing sample was made of naive CD4+ T cells from blood. The source is a man aged 30 to 45 in good health.

The chain combines TRBV7-9 with TRBJ2-7, with no clear D. This CDR3 contains 15 residues. Germline lookup yields CDR1 SEHNR and CDR2 FQNEAQ (reference sequence). Trimming cost V 6 bases and J 1 base, with 16 bases left between them. CDR3 residues: CASSNPQRRSYEQYF. CDR3 DNA: TGTGCCAGCAGTAATCCCCAAAGGCGGTCCTACGAGCAGTACTTC.

This rearrangement joins TRBV30 to TRBJ2-7; 7 nucleotides align to TRBD1. With V trimmed by 5 bases and J by 5 bases, 6 bases remained unmatched. The CDR3 extends over 12 amino acids. Germline CDR1 and CDR2: GTSNPN and SVGIG (reference sequence). CDR3 DNA sequence: TGTGCCTGGGTAACAGGGGTCCACGAGCAGTACTTC. This encodes CAWVTGVHEQYF. Variable domain in full (rest from reference TRBV30 and TRBJ2-7): SQTIHQWPATLVQPVGSPLSLECTVEGTSNPNLYWYRQAAGRGLQLLFYSVGIGQISSEVPQNLSASRPQDRQFILSSKKLLLSDSGFYLCAWVTGVHEQYFGPGTRLTVT.

This clone appeared a few times. Additional DNA sequences in this sample encode the identical CDR3. The chain joins TRBV29-1 to TRBJ2-5; D is unclear. The CDR3 runs to 12 residues. Looked up from germline, CDR1 is SQVTM and CDR2 is ANQGSEA. Trimming left V 4 bases short and J 2 bases short, with 8 bases between. The CDR3, as DNA: TGCAGCGTTGTGGGGATTCAAGAGACCCAGTACTTC. Protein sequence: CSVVGIQETQYF.

The chain links TRBV4-2 to TRBJ2-3; tentatively, D is TRBD2 (6 bases). Germline loops: CDR1 LGHNA, CDR2 YNFKEQ. This CDR3 spans 13 amino acids. V was clipped by 0 bases and J by 5 bases, with 6 bases between them. CDR3 coding DNA: TGTGCCAGCAGCCAAGAGGGGGGAGATACGCAGTATTTT. Translated, it gives CASSQEGGDTQYF.

The chain is built from TRBV28 and TRBJ1-2; D perhaps matches TRBD1 (6 bases). Germline loops: CDR1 MDHEN, CDR2 SYDVKM. Trimming shortened V by 6 bases and J by 5 bases, and 13 bases separated the two germline ends. The length of the CDR3 is 13 residues. CDR3 amino acids: CASRLQGSYGYTF. The CDR3 DNA sequence: TGTGCCAGCAGACTACAGGGATCATATGGCTACACCTTC.

This chain uses TRBV5-6 with TRBJ2-1; D gene unclear. V lost 2 bases and J 9 bases, leaving 9 bases between the germline ends. This CDR3 comprises 12 residues. Germline V gene sequence: CDR1 SGHDT, CDR2 YYEEEE. CDR3 region: CASSLTGVEQFF. The CDR3 DNA sequence: TGTGCCAGCAGCTTAACCGGAGTTGAGCAGTTCTTC.

The V gene is TRBV11-2, the J gene TRBJ2-7; 11 nucleotides align to TRBD2. The CDR3 spans 14 residues. Germline trimming cut 8 bases from V and 2 bases from J; bases unmatched to any gene: 5. CDR1 is SGHAT and CDR2 is FQNNGV in the germline V gene. The CDR3 protein is CASAGTSGAYEQYF. CDR3 coding DNA: TGTGCCAGCGCCGGGACTAGCGGTGCCTACGAGCAGTACTTC.

The chain carries TRBV13 and TRBJ2-3; 9 positions agree with TRBD2. The CDR3 spans 15 residues. The ends lost 5 bases at V and 4 bases at J; junction bases unmatched: 7. The germline CDR1 and CDR2 sequences are PRHDT and FYEKMQ (reference sequence). The CDR3 nucleotides read TGTGCCAGCAGCCGTAGCGGGAGCGTCCCAGATACGCAGTATTTT. This sequence encodes CASSRSGSVPDTQYF.

The chain recombines TRBV7-2 with TRBJ2-1; 10 bases map to TRBD2. V lost 5 bases, J lost 2 bases, and 3 bases stayed unmatched. Germline V CDR1 and CDR2: SGHTA, FQGNSA. The CDR3 runs to 15 residues. CDR3 residues: CASSRGLAAYNEQFF. Written as DNA, the CDR3 is TGTGCCAGCAGCCGCGGACTAGCGGCCTACAATGAGCAGTTCTTC. Filled out from reference TRBV7-2 and TRBJ2-1, the complete variable domain reads GAGVSQSPSNKVTEKGKDVELRCDPISGHTALYWYRQSLGQGLEFLIYFQGNSAPDKSGLPSDRFSAERTGGSVSTLTIQRTQQEDSAVYLCASSRGLAAYNEQFFGPGTRLTVL.

The chain links TRBV25-1 to TRBJ2-5; D possibly corresponds to TRBD2 (6 bases). The V gene lost 6 bases and the J gene lost 4 bases, with 9 bases spanning the gap. Per the germline V gene, CDR1 is MGHDK and CDR2 is SYGVNS. The length of the CDR3 is 12 residues. The chain's CDR3 is CASRSEGETQYF. The CDR3 DNA reads as TGTGCCAGCAGATCGGAGGGAGAGACCCAGTACTTC. Full variable domain (remainder filled in from reference TRBV25-1 and TRBJ2-5): EADIYQTPRYLVIGTGKKITLECSQTMGHDKMYWYQQDPGMELHLIHYSYGVNSTEKGDLSSESTVSRIRTEHFPLTLESARPSHTSQYLCASRSEGETQYFGPGTRLLVL.

This chain uses TRBV30 with TRBJ2-7; D gene ambiguous. The V and J ends lost 2 bases and 2 bases respectively, with 16 bases between them. The CDR3 length is 15 residues. The germline V gene has CDR1 GTSNPN and CDR2 SVGIG (reference sequence). The DNA of the CDR3 is TGTGCCTGGAGTAAAACTCCAAGAGATCCCTACGAGCAGTACTTC. Protein sequence: CAWSKTPRDPYEQYF.

This chain links TRBV30 with TRBJ2-3; D ambiguous. CDR1 and CDR2 from the germline V gene are GTSNPN and SVGIG (reference sequence). The length of the CDR3 is 14 residues. V gave up 3 bases and J gave up 2 bases, with 12 bases separating them. CDR3 nucleotide sequence: TGTGCCTGGAGCTATTGGCGGCTCACAGATACGCAGTATTTT. It specifies CAWSYWRLTDTQYF. Variable domain in full (rest from reference TRBV30 and TRBJ2-3): SQTIHQWPATLVQPVGSPLSLECTVEGTSNPNLYWYRQAAGRGLQLLFYSVGIGQISSEVPQNLSASRPQDRQFILSSKKLLLSDSGFYLCAWSYWRLTDTQYFGPGTRLTVL.

The genes are TRBV7-2 and TRBJ2-1; 8 bases fit TRBD2. Unmatched junction bases numbered 10, after V lost 4 bases and J lost 5 bases. The germline V gene encodes CDR1 SGHTA and CDR2 FQGNSA. The CDR3 sequence is 16 residues long. CDR3 loop: CASSSRSGGRDNEQFF. In DNA form, the CDR3 reads TGTGCCAGCAGCTCGCGGAGCGGGGGACGGGACAATGAGCAGTTCTTC.

This chain links TRBV30 with TRBJ2-1, with a tentative D call TRBD1 (6 bases). Germline loops: CDR1 GTSNPN, CDR2 SVGIG (reference sequence). Trimming pared 0 bases from V and 2 bases from J, leaving 8 bases between. The CDR3 has 14 amino acids. The CDR3 here is CAWSVGGTYNEQFF. The CDR3 DNA reads as TGTGCCTGGAGTGTAGGGGGAACCTACAATGAGCAGTTCTTC.

This clone was counted only a few times. Other DNA sequences in this sample translate to the same CDR3. The rearrangement links TRBV15 to TRBJ2-1; possible D gene TRBD1, 6 bases. Germline CDR1 LNHNV, CDR2 YYDKDF (reference sequence). CDR3 length equals 15 residues. Trimming left V 1 base short and J 1 base short, with 8 bases between. The CDR3 bases are TGTGCCACCAGCAGAGGTCAGGGGTCCTACAATGAGCAGTTCTTC. Residues: CATSRGQGSYNEQFF.

The V and J genes are TRBV30 and TRBJ1-2; a possible D gene is TRBD1 (5 bases). Deletions cut 0 bases from V and 2 bases from J, with 10 bases between. The germline V gene encodes CDR1 GTSNPN and CDR2 SVGIG (reference sequence). This CDR3 is built from 14 residues. The CDR3 spells CAWSVLSGNYGYTF. The CDR3 DNA follows: TGTGCCTGGAGTGTATTGTCAGGGAACTATGGCTACACCTTC. The variable domain in full, with the rest retrieved from reference TRBV30 and TRBJ1-2, is SQTIHQWPATLVQPVGSPLSLECTVEGTSNPNLYWYRQAAGRGLQLLFYSVGIGQISSEVPQNLSASRPQDRQFILSSKKLLLSDSGFYLCAWSVLSGNYGYTFGSGTRLTVV.

The chain carries TRBV29-1 and TRBJ2-7; D gene uncertain. CDR3 length: 13 residues. Germline V gene data show CDR1 as SQVTM and CDR2 as ANQGSEA. V was pared by 1 base and J by 0 bases, with 7 bases between. The CDR3 sequence: CSVEGVLSYEQYF. CDR3 bases: TGCAGCGTTGAAGGAGTTCTCTCCTACGAGCAGTACTTC.

This clone was observed a handful of times. The chain recombines TRBV25-1 with TRBJ2-5; 7 bases agree with TRBD1. From germline, CDR1 is MGHDK and CDR2 SYGVNS. The V and J ends lost 4 bases and 2 bases, in that order; junction bases with no gene match: 7. The CDR3 consists of 15 residues. CDR3 in amino acids: CASSGISGQQETQYF. For the CDR3, the DNA is TGTGCCAGCAGTGGGATTTCGGGACAGCAAGAGACCCAGTACTTC.

This clone was seen only a few times. The rearrangement links TRBV9 to TRBJ2-3; D unclear. The CDR3 totals 14 residues. Trimming stripped 1 base from V and 2 bases from J, with 8 bases between. The germline CDR1 and CDR2 sequences are SGDLS and YYNGEE. CDR3: CASSVQADTDTQYF. CDR3 DNA sequence: TGTGCCAGCAGCGTACAGGCAGACACAGATACGCAGTATTTT.

CDR3 sequence: CAWSVLAGATNTGELFF. The CDR3 nucleotides read TGTGCCTGGAGTGTACTAGCGGGGGCCACGAACACCGGGGAGCTGTTTTTT. This rearrangement joins TRBV30 to TRBJ2-2; 11 bases agree with TRBD2. The CDR3 consists of 17 residues. The V segment lost 0 bases and the J segment 0 bases; nucleotides outside the gene matches: 3. Germline V gene sequence: CDR1 GTSNPN, CDR2 SVGIG (reference sequence).

V is TRBV9 and J is TRBJ2-3; D is ambiguous. The germline CDR1 and CDR2 sequences are SGDLS and YYNGEE. This CDR3 spans 12 amino acids. The ends were cut back, 7 bases at V and 2 bases at J, with 8 bases in the middle. The CDR3 loop is CASSGDTDTQYF. The CDR3 DNA reads TGTGCCAGCTCGGGCGACACAGATACGCAGTATTTT.

The genes are TRBV5-1 and TRBJ1-6, with 9 bases lining up with TRBD1. The CDR3 runs to 15 residues. The germline CDR1 and CDR2 sequences are SGHRS and YFSETQ. Germline trimming cut 4 bases from V and 6 bases from J; bases unmatched to any gene: 5. The CDR3 loop is CASSPLGQGNSPLHF. In nucleotides, the CDR3 is TGCGCCAGCAGCCCACTGGGACAGGGTAATTCACCCCTCCACTTT.

This clone was counted only a few times. The chain recombines TRBV30 with TRBJ2-1, with TRBD1 as a possible D gene (5 bases). The CDR3 runs 14 residues. V lost 0 bases, J lost 4 bases, and 10 bases lay in between. Germline V gives CDR1 GTSNPN, CDR2 SVGIG (reference sequence). This CDR3 is CAWSVRRTYNEQFF. CDR3 DNA: TGTGCCTGGAGTGTACGTCGGACATACAATGAGCAGTTCTTC.

This clone came up a few times. This chain joins TRBV27 and TRBJ2-1; the D is unclear. Trimming cost V 6 bases and J 0 bases, with 9 bases left between them. This CDR3 comprises 14 residues. Germline V CDR1 and CDR2: MNHEY, SMNVEV (reference sequence). The CDR3 DNA follows: TGTGCCAGCAGAACACAGAGCTCCTACAATGAGCAGTTCTTC. It encodes CASRTQSSYNEQFF.

V usage is TRBV6-5 and J usage is TRBJ2-1; D call uncertain. The V and J ends lost 5 bases and 2 bases respectively, with 7 bases between them. CDR3 length equals 13 residues. Germline CDR1 MNHEY, CDR2 SVGAGI. CDR3 sequence reads: CASSPRPYNEQFF. The DNA of the CDR3 is TGTGCCAGCAGTCCGAGACCCTACAATGAGCAGTTCTTC.

The chain carries TRBV18 and TRBJ2-3, with 7 nucleotides matching TRBD2. The CDR3 has 15 amino acids. CDR1 and CDR2 from the germline V gene are KGHSH and LQKENI. The J segment lost 6 bases and the V segment lost 3 bases, leaving 9 bases of the junction unmatched. This CDR3 reads CASSPPSGGGDTQYF. The CDR3, as DNA: TGTGCCAGCTCACCCCCCTCGGGCGGGGGTGATACGCAGTATTTT. The full variable domain, rest sourced from reference TRBV18 and TRBJ2-3, is NAGVMQNPRHLVRRRGQEARLRCSPMKGHSHVYWYRQLPEEGLKFMVYLQKENIIDESGMPKERFSAEFPKEGPSILRIQQVVRGDSAAYFCASSPPSGGGDTQYFGPGTRLTVL.

The genes are TRBV30 and TRBJ1-1; 9 positions agree with TRBD1. V lost 1 base and J lost 6; bases outside the gene matches: 6. The CDR3 totals 14 residues. The germline CDR1 and CDR2 sequences are GTSNPN and SVGIG (reference sequence). The CDR3 nucleotides are TGTGCCTGGAGTGCGGGACAGGGATGGTCTGAAGCTTTCTTT. Residues: CAWSAGQGWSEAFF.

This clone is a singleton in its sample. V and J are TRBV29-1 and TRBJ1-1; possibly TRBD1 for D (5 bases). CDR1 SQVTM and CDR2 ANQGSEA come from the germline V gene. The CDR3 totals 14 residues. Trimming removed 7 bases from V and 5 bases from J, with 20 bases in between. In nucleotides, the CDR3 is TGCAGCGCTGACGCCAGGGACTCGACGACTGAAGCTTTCTTT. Protein: CSADARDSTTEAFF.

V and J are TRBV2 and TRBJ2-1; D not resolved. The CDR3 sequence is 12 residues long. Germline lookup yields CDR1 SNHLY and CDR2 FYNNEI. V shed 6 bases and J shed 0 bases, with 3 bases lying between them. The CDR3 bases are TGTGCCAGCAGGGGCTCCTACAATGAGCAGTTCTTC. Residues: CASRGSYNEQFF.